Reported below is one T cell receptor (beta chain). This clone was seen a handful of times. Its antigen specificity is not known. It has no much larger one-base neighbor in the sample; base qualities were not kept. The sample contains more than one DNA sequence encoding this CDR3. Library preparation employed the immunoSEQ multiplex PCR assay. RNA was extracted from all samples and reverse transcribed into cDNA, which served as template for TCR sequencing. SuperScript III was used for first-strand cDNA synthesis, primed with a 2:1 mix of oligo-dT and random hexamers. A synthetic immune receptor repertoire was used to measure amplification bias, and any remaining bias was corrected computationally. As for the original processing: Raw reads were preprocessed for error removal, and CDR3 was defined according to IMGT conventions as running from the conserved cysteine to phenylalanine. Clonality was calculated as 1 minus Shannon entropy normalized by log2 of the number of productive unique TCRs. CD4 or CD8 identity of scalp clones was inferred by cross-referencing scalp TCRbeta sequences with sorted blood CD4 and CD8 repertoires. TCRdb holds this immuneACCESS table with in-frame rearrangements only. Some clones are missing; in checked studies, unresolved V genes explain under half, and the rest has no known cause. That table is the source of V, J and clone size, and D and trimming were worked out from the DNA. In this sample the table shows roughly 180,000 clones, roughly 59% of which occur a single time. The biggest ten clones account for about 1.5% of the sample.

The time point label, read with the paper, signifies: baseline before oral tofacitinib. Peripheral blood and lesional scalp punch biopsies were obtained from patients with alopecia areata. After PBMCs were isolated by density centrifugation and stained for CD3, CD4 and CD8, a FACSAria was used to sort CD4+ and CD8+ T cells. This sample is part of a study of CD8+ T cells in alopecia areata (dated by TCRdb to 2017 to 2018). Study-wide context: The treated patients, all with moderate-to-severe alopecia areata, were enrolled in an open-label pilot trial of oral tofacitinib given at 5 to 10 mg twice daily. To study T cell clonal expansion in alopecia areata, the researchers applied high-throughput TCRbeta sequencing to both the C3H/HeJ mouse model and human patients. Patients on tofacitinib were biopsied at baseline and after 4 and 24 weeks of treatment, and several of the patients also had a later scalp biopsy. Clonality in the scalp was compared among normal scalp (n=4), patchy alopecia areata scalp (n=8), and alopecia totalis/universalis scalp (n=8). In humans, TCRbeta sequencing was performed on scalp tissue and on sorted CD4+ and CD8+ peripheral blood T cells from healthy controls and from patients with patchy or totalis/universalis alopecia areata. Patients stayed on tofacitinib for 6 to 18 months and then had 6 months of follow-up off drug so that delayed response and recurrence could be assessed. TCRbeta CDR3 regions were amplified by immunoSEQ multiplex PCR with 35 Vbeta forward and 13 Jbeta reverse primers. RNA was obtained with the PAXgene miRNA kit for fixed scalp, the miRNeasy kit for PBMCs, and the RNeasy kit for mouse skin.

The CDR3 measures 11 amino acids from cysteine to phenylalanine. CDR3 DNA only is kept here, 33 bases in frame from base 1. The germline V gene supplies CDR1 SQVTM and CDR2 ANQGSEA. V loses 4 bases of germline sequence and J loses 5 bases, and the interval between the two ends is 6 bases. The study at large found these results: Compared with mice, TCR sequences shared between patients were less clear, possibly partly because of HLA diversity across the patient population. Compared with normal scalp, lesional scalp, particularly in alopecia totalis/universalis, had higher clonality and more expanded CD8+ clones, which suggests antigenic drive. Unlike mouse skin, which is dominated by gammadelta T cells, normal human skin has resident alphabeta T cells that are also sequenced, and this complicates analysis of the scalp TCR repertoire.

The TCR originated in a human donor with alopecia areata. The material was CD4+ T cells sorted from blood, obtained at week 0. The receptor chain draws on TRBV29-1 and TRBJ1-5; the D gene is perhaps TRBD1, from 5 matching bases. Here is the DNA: TGCAGCGTTGGAGGGGATCAGCCCCAGCATTTT. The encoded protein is CSVGGDQPQHF.